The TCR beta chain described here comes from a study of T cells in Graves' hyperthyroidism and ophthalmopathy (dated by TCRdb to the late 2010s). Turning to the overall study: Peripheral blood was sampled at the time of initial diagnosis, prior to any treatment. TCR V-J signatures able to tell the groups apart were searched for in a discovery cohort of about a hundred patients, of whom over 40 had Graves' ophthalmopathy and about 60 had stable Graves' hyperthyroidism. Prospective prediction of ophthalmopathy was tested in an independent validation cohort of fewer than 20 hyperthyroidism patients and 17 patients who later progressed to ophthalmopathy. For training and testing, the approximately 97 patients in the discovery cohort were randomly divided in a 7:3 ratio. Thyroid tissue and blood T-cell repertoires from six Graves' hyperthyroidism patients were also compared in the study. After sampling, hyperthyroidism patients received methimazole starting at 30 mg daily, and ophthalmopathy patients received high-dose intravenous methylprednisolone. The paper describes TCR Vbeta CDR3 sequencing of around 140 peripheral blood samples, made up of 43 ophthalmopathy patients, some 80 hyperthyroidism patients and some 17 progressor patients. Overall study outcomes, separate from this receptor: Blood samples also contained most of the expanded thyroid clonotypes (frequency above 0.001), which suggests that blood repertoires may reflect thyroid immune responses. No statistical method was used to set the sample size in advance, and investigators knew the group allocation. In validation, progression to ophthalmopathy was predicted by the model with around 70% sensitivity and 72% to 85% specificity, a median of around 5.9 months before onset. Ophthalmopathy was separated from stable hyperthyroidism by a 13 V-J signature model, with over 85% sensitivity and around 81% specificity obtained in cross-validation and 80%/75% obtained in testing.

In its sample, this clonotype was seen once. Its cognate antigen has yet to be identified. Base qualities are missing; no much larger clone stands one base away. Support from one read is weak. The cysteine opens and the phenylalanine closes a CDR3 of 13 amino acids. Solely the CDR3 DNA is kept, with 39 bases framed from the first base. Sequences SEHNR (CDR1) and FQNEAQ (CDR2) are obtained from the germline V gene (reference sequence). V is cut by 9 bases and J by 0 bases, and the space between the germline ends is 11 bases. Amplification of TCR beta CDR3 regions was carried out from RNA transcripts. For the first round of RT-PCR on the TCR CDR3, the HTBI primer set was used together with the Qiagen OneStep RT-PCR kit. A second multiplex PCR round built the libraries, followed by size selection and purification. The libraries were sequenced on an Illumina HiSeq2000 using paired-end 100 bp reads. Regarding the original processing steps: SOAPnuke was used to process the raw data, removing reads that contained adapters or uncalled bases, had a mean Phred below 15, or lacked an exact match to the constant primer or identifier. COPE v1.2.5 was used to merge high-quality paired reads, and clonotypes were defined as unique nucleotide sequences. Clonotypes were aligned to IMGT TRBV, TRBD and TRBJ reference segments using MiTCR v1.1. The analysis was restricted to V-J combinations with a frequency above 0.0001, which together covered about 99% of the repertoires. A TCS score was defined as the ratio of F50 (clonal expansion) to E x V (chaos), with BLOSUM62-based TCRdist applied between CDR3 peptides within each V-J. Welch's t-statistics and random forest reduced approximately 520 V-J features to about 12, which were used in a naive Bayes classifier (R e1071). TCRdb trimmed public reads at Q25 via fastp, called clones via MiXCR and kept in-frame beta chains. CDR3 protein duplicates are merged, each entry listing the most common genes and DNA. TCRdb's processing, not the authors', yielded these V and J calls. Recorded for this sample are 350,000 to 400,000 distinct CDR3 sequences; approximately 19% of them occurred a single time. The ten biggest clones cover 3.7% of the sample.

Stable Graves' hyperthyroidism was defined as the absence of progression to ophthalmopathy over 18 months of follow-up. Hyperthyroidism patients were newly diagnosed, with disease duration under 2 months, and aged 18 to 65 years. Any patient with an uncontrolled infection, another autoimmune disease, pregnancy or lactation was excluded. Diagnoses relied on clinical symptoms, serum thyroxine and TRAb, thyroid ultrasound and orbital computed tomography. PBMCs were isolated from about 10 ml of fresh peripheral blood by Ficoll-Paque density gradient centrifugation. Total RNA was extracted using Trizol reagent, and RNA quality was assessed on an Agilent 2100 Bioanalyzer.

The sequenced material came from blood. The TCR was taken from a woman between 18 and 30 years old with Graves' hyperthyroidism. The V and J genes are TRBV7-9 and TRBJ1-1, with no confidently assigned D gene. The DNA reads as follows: TGTGCCAGTTCAAAGATCATGAACACTGAAGCTTTCTTT. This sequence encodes CASSKIMNTEAFF.